This record concerns one T cell receptor (beta chain) sequence. There is no known antigen for this receptor. No base qualities exist here, and no much larger clone lies one base off it. Each collaborating institution followed its own protocols to collect whole blood in K2EDTA tubes. For TCRbeta analysis, collaborator samples were shipped as frozen whole blood, as isolated PBMCs, or as DNA extracted from either sample type. TCRbeta CDR3 regions were amplified from genomic DNA by means of the immunoSEQ Assay, a bias-controlled multiplex PCR. On the study's bioinformatics: Within the assay, amplification of reference gene primers was used to estimate how many nucleated cells each sample contained. Sequence reads were collapsed and filtered to measure the absolute abundance of every unique TCRbeta CDR3 rearrangement. For each sample, productive Simpson clonality was calculated as the square root of Simpson's diversity index across productive rearrangements. What TCRdb holds here is the immuneACCESS table cut down to in-frame rearrangements. Part of the clones is not present; checked against another copy, under half of the missing clones reflect an unresolved V gene, and the others are unexplained. For V, J and clone size, that table is used; D and trimming come from the DNA. The sample data list roughly 95,000 clones, and 70% to 85% of these were observed just once. The ten biggest clones cover roughly 22% of the sample.

This record belongs to a study of blood T cell repertoires in COVID-19 (dated by TCRdb to about 2020). The study in broad terms: Samples covering the acute and convalescent phases of COVID-19 were provided by collaborators in the United States, Italy and Spain. The material from the prospective study consisted of cDNA or gDNA derived from T cells, B-cell-depleted T cells, or PBMCs. Subjects who had been exposed to COVID-19, were actively infected with it, or had recovered from it provided the deeply sampled blood TCRbeta repertoires that made up the dataset. The repertoires were made available in a free public database intended to serve as a resource for research on the immune response to SARS-CoV-2. Samples were obtained from the ongoing ImmuneRACE study (first 160 participants) and from 1,000 to 1,500 subjects provided by 6 global collaborators. Sample metadata almost always included a de-identified subject ID, COVID-19 status, age in years and sex. HLA class I and class II types, where available, came from metadata supplied by the sample provider rather than from assay-based typing.

The research as a whole found: The amount of clinical and demographic metadata varied by source and participant and was provided uncurated.

The cysteine opens and the phenylalanine closes a CDR3 of 13 amino acids. The entry retains the CDR3 DNA only, 39 bases that are in frame from base 1. V is pared back by 3 bases and J by 4 bases, with 10 bases lying between the germline termini. For CDR1 and CDR2, the germline V gene (reference sequence) lists LGHDT and YNNKEL. The sequence joins TRBV3-1 (or the pseudogene TRBV3-2) to TRBJ2-7; the D segment could be TRBD1, given 5 matching bases. Sequencing used peripheral blood. The TCR originated in a human donor in a cohort sampled during active COVID-19. The CDR3 reads as follows: CASSQGRLYEQYF. The DNA sequence is given as TGTGCCAGCAGCCAGGGGCGCCTTTACGAGCAGTACTTC.